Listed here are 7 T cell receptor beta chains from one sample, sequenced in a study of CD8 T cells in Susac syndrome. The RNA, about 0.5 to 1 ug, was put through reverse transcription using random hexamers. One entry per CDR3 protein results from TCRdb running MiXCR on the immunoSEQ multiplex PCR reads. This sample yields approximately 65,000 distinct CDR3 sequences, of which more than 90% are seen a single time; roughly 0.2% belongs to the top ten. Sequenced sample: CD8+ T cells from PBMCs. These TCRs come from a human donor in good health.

The CDR3 region has the DNA TGTGCCAGCAGCCCTGAGGACTTTTATGGCTACACCTTC. This sequence encodes CASSPEDFYGYTF. The chain carries TRBV5-5 and TRBJ1-2, with unresolved D. The CDR3 is made up of 13 amino acids. Germline V lookup: CDR1 SGHKS, CDR2 YYEKEE (reference sequence). V lost 4 bases, J lost 5 bases, and 12 bases lay in between.

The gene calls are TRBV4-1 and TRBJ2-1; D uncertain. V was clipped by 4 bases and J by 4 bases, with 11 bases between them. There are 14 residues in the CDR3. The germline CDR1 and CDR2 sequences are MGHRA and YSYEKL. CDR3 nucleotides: TGCGCCAGCAGCCCCCCCACTATATACAATGAGCAGTTCTTC. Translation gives CASSPPTIYNEQFF.

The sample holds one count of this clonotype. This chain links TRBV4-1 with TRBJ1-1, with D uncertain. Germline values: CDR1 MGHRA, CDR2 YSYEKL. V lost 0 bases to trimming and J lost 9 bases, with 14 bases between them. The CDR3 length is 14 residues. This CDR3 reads CASSQEGGQLKAFF. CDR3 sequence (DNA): TGCGCCAGCAGCCAAGAAGGAGGGCAGCTAAAAGCTTTCTTT.

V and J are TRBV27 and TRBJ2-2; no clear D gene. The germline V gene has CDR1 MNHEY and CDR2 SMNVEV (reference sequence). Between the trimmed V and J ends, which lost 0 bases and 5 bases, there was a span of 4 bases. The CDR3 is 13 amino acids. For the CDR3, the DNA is TGTGCCAGCAGTTTATCTACGACCGGGGAGCTGTTTTTT. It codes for CASSLSTTGELFF.

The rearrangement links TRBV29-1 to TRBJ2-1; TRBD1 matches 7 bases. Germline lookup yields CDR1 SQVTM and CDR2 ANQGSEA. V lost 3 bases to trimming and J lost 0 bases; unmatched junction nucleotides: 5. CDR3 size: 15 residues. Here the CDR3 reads CSVEGTANSYNEQFF. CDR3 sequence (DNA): TGCAGCGTTGAGGGGACAGCCAACTCCTACAATGAGCAGTTCTTC.

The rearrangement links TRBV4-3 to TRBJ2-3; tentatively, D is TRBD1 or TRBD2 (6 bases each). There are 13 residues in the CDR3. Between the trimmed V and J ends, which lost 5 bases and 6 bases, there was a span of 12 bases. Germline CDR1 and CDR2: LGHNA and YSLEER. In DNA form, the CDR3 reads TGCGCCAGCAGCAAGGGGGGCGGCGATACGCAGTATTTT. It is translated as CASSKGGGDTQYF.

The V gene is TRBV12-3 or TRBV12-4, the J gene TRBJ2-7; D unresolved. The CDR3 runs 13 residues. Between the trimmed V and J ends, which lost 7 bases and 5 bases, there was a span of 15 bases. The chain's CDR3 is CASIFKGPHEQYF. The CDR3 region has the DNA TGTGCCAGCATTTTCAAAGGGCCCCACGAGCAGTACTTC.